The 26 T cell receptor beta chains presented below share a single source sample, sequenced in a study of shared clonotypes between healthy human individuals. The data were produced by immunoSEQ multiplex PCR, yet TCRdb's version contains in-frame clones alone and is incomplete. The sample holds about 480,000 clones, over 75% seen once. The specimen was PBMCs. The receptors here all came from a woman aged 40 to 55 in good health. Some clones in this sample may be carry-over from other donors' samples.

This clone appeared once. The rearrangement joins TRBV7-9 to TRBJ2-3; tentative D call: TRBD1 (5 bases). CDR1 is SEHNR, CDR2 FQNEAQ, per germline (reference sequence). This CDR3 contains 15 residues. V was pared by 3 bases and J by 7 bases, with 17 bases between. The CDR3 sequence: CASSLLGVQKNTQYF. DNA of the CDR3: TGTGCCAGCAGCTTGTTAGGGGTTCAGAAGAATACGCAGTATTTT.

The V gene is TRBV28, the J gene TRBJ1-5; D unresolved. CDR1 is MDHEN, CDR2 SYDVKM, per germline. This CDR3 has 15 residues. The V gene lost 7 bases and the J gene lost 2 bases, with 15 bases spanning the gap. CDR3 sequence reads: CASTESTGGNQPQHF. The CDR3 coding sequence is TGTGCCAGCACCGAGAGCACTGGTGGCAATCAGCCCCAGCATTTT.

V usage is TRBV27 and J usage is TRBJ1-2; tentatively, D is TRBD1 (6 bases). Germline CDR1 and CDR2: MNHEY and SMNVEV (reference sequence). Trimming left V 5 bases short and J 7 bases short, with 17 bases between. This CDR3 comprises 14 residues. CDR3 DNA sequence: TGTGCCAGCAGTCCCGGAGGGGGGCCTAGTGGCTACACCTTC. Protein sequence: CASSPGGGPSGYTF.

V is TRBV11-2 and J is TRBJ2-1; D not certain. The CDR3 has 14 amino acids. Germline loops: CDR1 SGHAT, CDR2 FQNNGV. The V gene lost 5 bases and the J gene lost 8 bases, with 16 bases spanning the gap. The CDR3 reads CASSAGVLQYEQFF. The DNA of the CDR3 is TGTGCCAGCAGCGCTGGGGTACTGCAATATGAGCAGTTCTTC.

This clone has only a few counts. The chain has TRBV6-5 and TRBJ2-2; D gene ambiguous. The germline V gene encodes CDR1 MNHEY and CDR2 SVGAGI. V lost 6 bases and J lost 1, with 3 bases in between. The CDR3 consists of 12 residues. The CDR3 loop is CASSRNTGELFF. The CDR3 bases are TGTGCCAGCAGCAGGAACACCGGGGAGCTGTTTTTT.

The chain uses TRBV6-6 and TRBJ2-7, with a weak D call TRBD2 (5 bases). This CDR3 is 14 amino acids long. Germline V gives CDR1 MNHNY, CDR2 SVGAGI (reference sequence). The V end was cut by 7 bases, the J end by 3 bases, with 16 bases between. The CDR3: CASTPMGDFYEQYF. DNA for the CDR3: TGTGCCAGCACCCCGATGGGAGATTTCTACGAGCAGTACTTC.

The rearrangement uses TRBV11-2 and TRBJ2-2; a weak D match, TRBD2 (5 bases). The germline gives CDR1 SGHAT, CDR2 FQNNGV. The length of the CDR3 is 15 residues. Trimming removed 1 base from V and 3 bases from J, with 9 bases in between. CDR3 bases: TGTGCCAGCAGCTTAGTGAGGGCGCACACCGGGGAGCTGTTTTTT. Amino acid sequence: CASSLVRAHTGELFF.

This chain connects TRBV7-3 to TRBJ2-6; D may be TRBD2 (5 bases). V was cut by 4 bases and J by 1 base, with 11 bases left in between. This CDR3 spans 16 amino acids. The germline V gene has CDR1 SGHTA and CDR2 FQGTGA. CDR3 residues: CASSSSRDSGANVLTF. The CDR3 nucleotides read TGTGCCAGCAGCTCTTCCCGGGATTCTGGGGCCAACGTCCTGACTTTC.

A note on this clone: The same CDR3 can be traced to other DNA sequences in this sample. The chain links TRBV5-1 to TRBJ2-7; no definite D call. CDR1 and CDR2 from the germline V gene are SGHRS and YFSETQ. The CDR3 runs to 13 residues. V was cut by 0 bases and J by 1 base, with 5 bases left in between. CDR3 region: CASSLGQSYEQYF. The CDR3 coding sequence is TGCGCCAGCAGCTTGGGGCAGTCCTACGAGCAGTACTTC.

This chain connects TRBV11-3 to TRBJ1-1; 12 bases fit TRBD1. Germline CDR1 SGHNT, CDR2 YENEEA. The V segment lost 8 bases and the J segment 5 bases; nucleotides outside the gene matches: 21. There are 19 residues in the CDR3. CDR3: CASFRGQGAPRRSGTEAFF. The CDR3 DNA is TGTGCCAGCTTTCGGGGACAGGGGGCGCCACGGCGTTCTGGAACTGAAGCTTTCTTT.

As DNA, the CDR3 is TGTGCCTGGGTGGGCCTGGGCACCCAGTACTTC. Translated, it gives CAWVGLGTQYF. The genes are TRBV30 and TRBJ2-5; the D is unclear. The V and J ends lost 5 bases and 8 bases respectively, with 12 bases between them. Germline assignment: CDR1 GTSNPN and CDR2 SVGIG (reference sequence). This CDR3 comprises 11 residues.

J is TRBJ2-5 and V is TRBV5-1, with 7 nucleotides matching TRBD2. Germline V lookup: CDR1 SGHRS, CDR2 YFSETQ. CDR3 length: 14 amino acids. Trimming took 3 bases from V and 5 from J; bases not matched to a gene: 7. The CDR3 loop is CASSSVTSAETQYF. CDR3 bases: TGCGCCAGCAGCTCCGTAACTAGCGCGGAGACCCAGTACTTC.

This clone turned up a few times. The V call is TRBV2, the J call TRBJ1-1; no clear D. Germline CDR1 and CDR2: SNHLY and FYNNEI. Trimming pared 6 bases from V and 0 bases from J, leaving 5 bases between. This CDR3 region has 12 residues. CDR3 DNA: TGTGCCAGCAGACTTTTGAACACTGAAGCTTTCTTT. It codes for CASRLLNTEAFF.

This clone was counted a single time. The V call is TRBV11-3, the J call TRBJ2-5, with D possibly being TRBD2 (6 bases). The J call may be in error: the DNA end matches TRBJ2-7 better. The CDR3 covers 13 residues. Per the germline V gene, CDR1 is SGHNT and CDR2 is YENEEA. The DNA for the CDR3 is TGTGCCAGCAGCTTAGGAGGGAGGTACGAGCAGTACTTC. It encodes CASSLGGRYEQYF.

This chain uses TRBV19 with TRBJ2-2; no firm D call. The germline V gene encodes CDR1 LNHDA and CDR2 SQIVND (reference sequence). V was clipped by 3 bases and J by 6 bases, with 5 bases between them. The CDR3 sequence is 12 residues long. CDR3 protein: CASSMVPGELFF. The CDR3 bases are TGTGCCAGTAGTATGGTCCCCGGGGAGCTGTTTTTT. The entire variable domain, with the rest obtained from reference TRBV19 and TRBJ2-2, is as follows: DGGITQSPKYLFRKEGQNVTLSCEQNLNHDAMYWYRQDPGQGLRLIYYSQIVNDFQKGDIAEGYSVSREKKESFPLTVTSAQKNPTAFYLCASSMVPGELFFGEGSRLTVL.

The rearrangement joins TRBV5-1 to TRBJ2-2; 7 positions match TRBD2. With V trimmed by 0 bases and J by 4 bases, 6 bases remained unmatched. This CDR3 is 16 amino acids long. Germline CDR1 and CDR2: SGHRS and YFSETQ. DNA for the CDR3: TGCGCCAGCAGCTTGGCCGTCGGGAGGCGCACCGGGGAGCTGTTTTTT. It specifies CASSLAVGRRTGELFF.

The rearrangement links TRBV30 to TRBJ2-5; 11 nucleotides agree with TRBD2. The tail of the sequence fits TRBJ2-7 better, so the J call may be wrong. CDR3 size: 15 residues. From germline, CDR1 is GTSNPN and CDR2 SVGIG (reference sequence). The CDR3 is CAWSILAGVSGEQYF. CDR3 nucleotides: TGTGCCTGGAGTATACTAGCGGGGGTGTCGGGCGAGCAGTACTTC.

The V and J genes are TRBV28 and TRBJ2-1, with TRBD2 matching over 9 bases. The CDR3 contains 14 residues. The germline CDR1 and CDR2 sequences are MDHEN and SYDVKM. V lost 9 bases to trimming and J lost 4 bases; unmatched junction nucleotides: 7. CDR3 DNA sequence: TGTGCCAGTTGGGGTAGCGGGAGTTACAATGAGCAGTTCTTC. It encodes CASWGSGSYNEQFF.

This chain joins TRBV19 and TRBJ1-6, with D unresolved. The CDR3 is 14 residues long. Trimming shortened V by 7 bases and J by 9 bases, and 16 bases separated the two germline ends. The germline V gene encodes CDR1 LNHDA and CDR2 SQIVND (reference sequence). Here the CDR3 reads CASNVDILGSPLHF. The DNA of the CDR3 is TGTGCCAGTAACGTAGACATTCTTGGTTCACCCCTCCACTTT.

The rearrangement links TRBV7-9 to TRBJ1-1, with 7 bases aligning to TRBD1. The length of the CDR3 is 14 residues. Per germline, CDR1 SEHNR and CDR2 FQNEAQ (reference sequence). V gave up 4 bases and J gave up 2 bases; unmatched junction bases: 4. CDR3: CASSSDRYNTEAFF. For the CDR3, the DNA is TGTGCCAGCAGCTCGGACAGGTACAACACTGAAGCTTTCTTT.

V is TRBV5-6 and J is TRBJ2-7; D is undetermined. The germline V gene encodes CDR1 SGHDT and CDR2 YYEEEE. V lost 0 bases and J lost 3, with 10 bases in between. The CDR3 sequence is 14 residues long. The DNA for the CDR3 is TGTGCCAGCAGCTTGGGGCCCTGGGGCTACGAGCAGTACTTC. It translates to CASSLGPWGYEQYF.

Turning to this clone: Other nucleotide sequences from this sample produce the same CDR3. The V call is TRBV4-1, the J call TRBJ1-1; D gene ambiguous. The CDR3 is 14 amino acids. V lost 1 base to trimming and J lost 0 bases, with 6 bases between them. CDR1 is MGHRA and CDR2 is YSYEKL in the germline V gene. CDR3 in amino acids: CASSQGQMNTEAFF. In DNA, the CDR3 is TGCGCCAGCAGCCAAGGTCAGATGAACACTGAAGCTTTCTTT.

The rearrangement links TRBV7-9 to TRBJ2-7; 7 bases are a match to TRBD2. CDR1 is SEHNR and CDR2 is FQNEAQ in the germline V gene (reference sequence). V lost 4 bases, J lost 3 bases, and 9 bases stayed unmatched. CDR3 length equals 15 residues. The CDR3 nucleotides are TGTGCCAGCAGCTGGGGGACTACGCGGGACTACGAGCAGTACTTC. Amino acid sequence: CASSWGTTRDYEQYF.

The chain recombines TRBV11-2 with TRBJ2-7; D is ambiguous. There are 14 residues in the CDR3. The germline CDR1 and CDR2 sequences are SGHAT and FQNNGV. Trimming stripped 1 base from V and 5 bases from J, with 12 bases between. The CDR3 coding sequence is TGTGCCAGCAGCTTAGTGGGCTGGGCCCACGAGCAGTACTTC. Amino acids: CASSLVGWAHEQYF.

This clone was picked up a small number of times. The CDR3 nucleotides are TGTGCCTGGGGACCCGGGGGCACAGATACGCAGTATTTT. Its protein is CAWGPGGTDTQYF. This chain connects TRBV30 to TRBJ2-3, with a weak D call TRBD2 (5 bases). Germline V gene lookup returns CDR1 GTSNPN and CDR2 SVGIG (reference sequence). The length of the CDR3 is 13 residues. The V end was cut by 5 bases, the J end by 1 base, with 10 bases between.

This chain uses TRBV5-1 with TRBJ2-5; D unclear. The ends were cut back, 0 bases at V and 0 bases at J, with 9 bases in the middle. Germline CDR1 is SGHRS and CDR2 is YFSETQ. CDR3 length: 15 residues. The CDR3 nucleotides read TGCGCCAGCAGCTTGGGCCTGGGGTACCAAGAGACCCAGTACTTC. Protein: CASSLGLGYQETQYF.